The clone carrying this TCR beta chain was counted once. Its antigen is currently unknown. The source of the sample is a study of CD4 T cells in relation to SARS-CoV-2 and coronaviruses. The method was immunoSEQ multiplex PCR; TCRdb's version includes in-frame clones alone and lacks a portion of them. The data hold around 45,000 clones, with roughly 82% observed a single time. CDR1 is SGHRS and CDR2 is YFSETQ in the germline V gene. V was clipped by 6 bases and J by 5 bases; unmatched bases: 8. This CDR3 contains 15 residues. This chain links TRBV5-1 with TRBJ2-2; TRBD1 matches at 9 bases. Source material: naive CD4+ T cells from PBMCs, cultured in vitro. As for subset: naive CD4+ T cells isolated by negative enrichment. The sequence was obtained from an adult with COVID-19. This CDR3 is CASTNGTGRTGELFF. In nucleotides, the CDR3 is TGCGCCAGCACCAACGGGACAGGGAGAACCGGGGAGCTGTTTTTT. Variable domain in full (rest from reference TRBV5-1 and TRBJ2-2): KAGVTQTPRYLIKTRGQQVTLSCSPISGHRSVSWYQQTPGQGLQFLFEYFSETQRNKGNFPGRFSGRQFSNSRSEMNVSTLELGDSALYLCASTNGTGRTGELFFGEGSRLTVL.